This T cell receptor (beta chain) was identified during a study of blood T cell repertoires in COVID-19. Overall study context: COVID-19 samples collected from the United States, Italy and Spain covered acute and convalescent phases. The analysed material was cDNA or gDNA that came from T cells, B-cell-depleted T cells, or PBMCs.

How the authors handled the data: For nucleated cells, counts were estimated from reference gene primer amplification. Libraries were prepared by immunoSEQ multiplex PCR; TCRdb keeps only in-frame clonotypes and omits some of them. V, J and clone size are taken as reported in that table, and D and trimming were inferred from the DNA itself. The data show about 230,000 clones, 81% seen once. The V and J ends lost 2 bases and 7 bases respectively, with 8 bases between them. This CDR3 has 13 amino acids. Looked up from germline, CDR1 is LNHDA and CDR2 is SQIVND (reference sequence). The TCR comes from a woman aged 80 or older with acute or convalescent COVID-19. Sequencing used peripheral blood. J is TRBJ2-2 and V is TRBV19; D unresolved. CDR3 nucleotide sequence: TGTGCCAGTAGTATACTGAGCCTCGGGGAGCTGTTTTTT. Protein: CASSILSLGELFF.